This record concerns one TCR beta chain sequence. What it recognizes is unknown. The length of the CDR3 is 15 residues. The germline CDR1 and CDR2 sequences are SGDLS and YYNGEE. Trimming took 1 base from V and 5 from J; bases not matched to a gene: 5. This entry belongs to a study of T-cell memory formation after mild COVID-19. Researchers used 5'RACE with constant-segment primers to make TCR alpha and TCR beta cDNA libraries that carry sample barcodes and UMIs. Each CDR3 protein gets one entry after TCRdb re-called the 5' RACE reads with MiXCR. The repertoire holds 450,000 or so distinct CDR3 sequences, 20% to 25% seen once, with under 15% in the top ten. Study-wide results and limits: Second-wave clones that peaked on day 37 lacked confirmed SARS-CoV-2 specificity.

Sequenced material: PBMCs or a T cell subset sorted from them (not recorded which). J is TRBJ2-5 and V is TRBV9, with 10 bases lining up with TRBD2. This TCR was recovered from an adult woman who had mild COVID-19 (a few samples of this study predate the infection). Cell type and time point are not known. The CDR3 here is CASSVSSGRGETQYF. The CDR3 DNA sequence: TGTGCCAGCAGCGTATCAAGCGGGAGGGGGGAGACCCAGTACTTC.